What follows are 23 T cell receptor beta chains derived from one specimen sequenced in a study of cytomegalovirus exposure and HLA in healthy donors. PCR was performed using 60 Vbeta and 13 Jbeta primers. This table comes from immunoSEQ multiplex PCR, and its TCRdb copy is limited to in-frame clones, with some not included. In the table there are 200,000 or so clones, approximately 70% of which are singletons. Sample: PBMCs. The source of these receptors is a man aged 40-49 years in good health and CMV-seropositive.

The J gene is TRBJ1-2, the V gene TRBV5-6; 9 bases align to TRBD1. V dropped 4 bases and J dropped 3; count of bases not matched to a gene: 4. In germline, CDR1 is SGHDT, CDR2 YYEEEE. The CDR3 is 14 residues long. The CDR3 DNA sequence: TGTGCCAGCAGCGCACAGGGGGCCGACTATGGCTACACCTTC. Amino acids: CASSAQGADYGYTF.

This chain links TRBV28 with TRBJ1-4; 10 bases are shared with TRBD1. The V gene end was trimmed by 3 bases and the J gene end by 4 bases; junction bases not matched to a gene: 5. CDR1 MDHEN and CDR2 SYDVKM come from the germline V gene. The CDR3 spans 16 residues. CDR3 DNA sequence: TGTGCCAGCAGTTTCCCTGGGACAGGGGATAATGAAAAACTGTTTTTT. Residues: CASSFPGTGDNEKLFF.

This chain links TRBV5-5 with TRBJ2-3; 12 bases match TRBD2. This CDR3 contains 17 residues. The V gene end was trimmed by 5 bases and the J gene end by 3 bases; junction bases not matched to a gene: 10. Germline CDR1 reads SGHKS; CDR2 reads YYEKEE (reference sequence). In DNA form, the CDR3 reads TGTGCCAGCAGGGCTAGCGGGGGGGCCGGGAGGACAGATACGCAGTATTTT. It specifies CASRASGGAGRTDTQYF.

The chain combines TRBV7-3 with TRBJ2-7, with D perhaps matching TRBD1 (6 bases). The CDR3 is made up of 15 amino acids. Trimming stripped 5 bases from V and 0 bases from J, with 14 bases between. Germline V gene sequence: CDR1 SGHTA, CDR2 FQGTGA. CDR3 in DNA: TGTGCCAGCAGCCAAGGGACACGACCCTCCTACGAGCAGTACTTC. This encodes CASSQGTRPSYEQYF.

This clone has only a few counts. The chain uses TRBV5-1 and TRBJ2-2, with D possibly being TRBD1 (7 bases). The germline CDR1 and CDR2 sequences are SGHRS and YFSETQ. The CDR3 has 15 residues. Trimming shortened V by 1 base and J by 4 bases, and 11 bases separated the two germline ends. The chain's CDR3 is CASSLLQGGTGELFF. For the CDR3, the DNA is TGCGCCAGCAGCTTGCTCCAGGGGGGCACCGGGGAGCTGTTTTTT. The full variable domain, completed using reference TRBV5-1 and TRBJ2-2, is KAGVTQTPRYLIKTRGQQVTLSCSPISGHRSVSWYQQTPGQGLQFLFEYFSETQRNKGNFPGRFSGRQFSNSRSEMNVSTLELGDSALYLCASSLLQGGTGELFFGEGSRLTVL.

The rearrangement uses TRBV4-3 and TRBJ2-7; D gene uncertain. The CDR3 sequence is 13 residues long. The V end lost 0 bases, the J end lost 5 bases, and 8 bases lay between the germline ends. Germline lookup yields CDR1 LGHNA and CDR2 YSLEER. CDR3 loop: CASSQEIRDEQYF. CDR3 nucleotides: TGCGCCAGCAGCCAAGAGATCCGGGACGAGCAGTACTTC.

The chain uses TRBV23-1 and TRBJ1-5; D not certain. TRBV23-1 is recorded as an ORF, its role being uncertain. Trimming removed 0 bases from V and 7 bases from J, with 10 bases in between. The CDR3 is made up of 14 amino acids. This chain's CDR3 is CASSQSLGDQPQHF. The CDR3 nucleotides read TGCGCCAGCAGTCAATCGCTGGGAGACCAGCCCCAGCATTTT.

This rearrangement joins TRBV19 to TRBJ2-5; TRBD2 matches 10 bases. Trimming took 6 bases from V and 5 from J; bases not matched to a gene: 15. From germline, CDR1 is LNHDA and CDR2 SQIVND (reference sequence). CDR3 length: 17 amino acids. CDR3 amino acids: CASRGIEVAGGLETQYF. As DNA, the CDR3 is TGTGCCAGTAGGGGAATCGAGGTAGCGGGGGGTTTGGAGACCCAGTACTTC.

This chain connects TRBV6-1 to TRBJ2-2; D gene ambiguous. Trimming removed 6 bases at V and 0 bases at J, with 11 bases between. CDR1 and CDR2 (germline): MNHNS, SASEGT. This CDR3 comprises 15 residues. The CDR3 DNA is TGTGCCAGCAGGGAGACTTATTCGAACACCGGGGAGCTGTTTTTT. Translating it yields CASRETYSNTGELFF.

The V gene is TRBV5-1, the J gene TRBJ1-2; D is perhaps TRBD1 (5 bases). V was clipped by 4 bases and J by 0 bases, with 16 bases between them. Germline values: CDR1 SGHRS, CDR2 YFSETQ. This CDR3 is 16 amino acids long. The CDR3 bases are TGCGCCAGCAGCGACCGGGACTCCCGGTCTAACTATGGCTACACCTTC. Amino acid sequence: CASSDRDSRSNYGYTF.

The rearrangement uses TRBV10-1 and TRBJ2-5, with 8 bases aligning to TRBD1. This CDR3 is 14 amino acids long. Germline V lookup: CDR1 WNHNN, CDR2 SYGVQD (reference sequence). Unmatched junction bases numbered 8, after V lost 10 bases and J lost 1 base. The CDR3 coding sequence is TGCGCCACCTCTCGGACAGGGCCCCAAGAGACCCAGTACTTC. Encoded protein: CATSRTGPQETQYF.

This chain uses TRBV5-4 with TRBJ2-3; a weak D match, TRBD1 (6 bases). Germline-derived CDR1 and CDR2 are SGHNT and YYREEE (reference sequence). This CDR3 contains 13 residues. The V end was cut by 5 bases, the J end by 3 bases, with 10 bases between. The CDR3 sequence is CASRQQGTDTQYF. The CDR3 coding sequence is TGTGCCAGCAGGCAACAGGGTACAGATACGCAGTATTTT.

The chain combines TRBV5-1 with TRBJ2-7; 10 bases line up with TRBD2. The CDR3 loop spans 15 amino acids. Germline-derived CDR1 and CDR2 are SGHRS and YFSETQ. The V and J ends lost 5 bases and 0 bases, in that order; junction bases with no gene match: 5. This chain's CDR3 is CASRFSGGPSYEQYF. The CDR3 DNA sequence: TGCGCCAGCAGATTTAGCGGGGGGCCCTCCTACGAGCAGTACTTC.

As concerns this clone: The sample contains more than one DNA sequence encoding this CDR3. The genes are TRBV5-6 and TRBJ1-2, with D perhaps TRBD1 (5 bases). The V gene lost 1 base and the J gene lost 2 bases, with 9 bases spanning the gap. The CDR3 length is 14 residues. From germline, CDR1 is SGHDT and CDR2 YYEEEE. Here the CDR3 reads CASSLFQGNYGYTF. The CDR3 coding sequence is TGTGCCAGCAGCTTGTTTCAGGGCAACTATGGCTACACCTTC.

This clone occurred a few times. The gene calls are TRBV7-3 and TRBJ2-7, with 7 bases aligning to TRBD2. The trim removed 1 base at V and 3 bases at J, leaving 6 bases unmatched. Germline V gene sequence: CDR1 SGHTA, CDR2 FQGTGA. This CDR3 is 15 amino acids long. CDR3 protein: CASSLSGLADYEQYF. CDR3 in DNA: TGTGCCAGCAGCTTAAGCGGGCTAGCGGACTACGAGCAGTACTTC.

This chain connects TRBV5-6 to TRBJ2-3; 7 bases line up with TRBD2. Germline-derived CDR1 and CDR2 are SGHDT and YYEEEE. V shed 0 bases and J 1 base; nucleotides not matched to a gene: 5. This CDR3 spans 16 amino acids. The DNA of the CDR3 is TGTGCCAGCAGCTTGGCCGGGGGGTTTGGCACAGATACGCAGTATTTT. As protein: CASSLAGGFGTDTQYF.

V gene TRBV6-6 combines with J gene TRBJ1-3; D is ambiguous. V dropped 0 bases and J dropped 0 bases, with 6 bases sitting between them. Germline V gene lookup returns CDR1 MNHNY and CDR2 SVGAGI (reference sequence). The CDR3 has 15 amino acids. Here the CDR3 reads CASSYSPDSGNTIYF. The CDR3 bases are TGTGCCAGCAGTTACTCCCCAGACTCTGGAAACACCATATATTTT.

V and J are TRBV6-5 and TRBJ2-5; 9 bases match TRBD1. V was clipped by 5 bases and J by 11 bases; unmatched bases: 15. The CDR3 runs 15 residues. In germline, CDR1 is MNHEY, CDR2 SVGAGI. The CDR3 sequence is CASSRWMTGGDEQYF. DNA for the CDR3: TGTGCCAGCAGTCGCTGGATGACAGGGGGGGATGAGCAGTACTTC.

There are a few counts of this clone. J is TRBJ2-3 and V is TRBV5-8; D is uncertain. The ends were cut back, 0 bases at V and 6 bases at J, with 14 bases in the middle. Germline V CDR1 and CDR2: SGHTS, YDEGEE. The CDR3 extends over 15 amino acids. CDR3 nucleotides: TGTGCCAGCAGCTTGGGTTCCCCAGTGGTGGATACGCAGTATTTT. Its translation: CASSLGSPVVDTQYF.

The CDR3 is CASSLQGDYEQYF. DNA for the CDR3: TGTGCCAGCAGCTTGCAGGGGGACTACGAGCAGTACTTC. The J gene is TRBJ2-7, the V gene TRBV5-6; 7 positions match TRBD1. The junction had 1 base not matched to a gene; V was cut back by 1 base and J by 3 bases. There are 13 residues in the CDR3. Germline assignment: CDR1 SGHDT and CDR2 YYEEEE.

The chain combines TRBV5-6 with TRBJ2-5, with 7 positions matching TRBD2. V lost 4 bases, J lost 2 bases, and 2 bases stayed unmatched. Germline CDR1 reads SGHDT; CDR2 reads YYEEEE. The CDR3 is made up of 13 amino acids. Here the CDR3 reads CASSIGGQETQYF. For the CDR3, the DNA is TGTGCCAGCAGCATCGGGGGGCAAGAGACCCAGTACTTC.

The rearrangement joins TRBV11-2 to TRBJ2-7; 9 bases are a match to TRBD1. The germline gives CDR1 SGHAT, CDR2 FQNNGV. The CDR3 is 15 amino acids. V was clipped by 4 bases and J by 5 bases; unmatched bases: 9. The CDR3 DNA is TGTGCCAGCAGCTCCACGGGGACAGGGTCCGACGAGCAGTACTTC. The encoded protein is CASSSTGTGSDEQYF.

This clone was observed a handful of times. This chain links TRBV6-1 with TRBJ1-6; D call uncertain. The germline CDR1 and CDR2 sequences are MNHNS and SASEGT. Trimming took 6 bases from V and 0 from J, leaving 6 bases between them. The CDR3 extends over 14 amino acids. The CDR3 is CASSSSSYNSPLHF. CDR3 nucleotides: TGTGCCAGCAGCTCGAGCTCCTATAATTCACCCCTCCACTTT.